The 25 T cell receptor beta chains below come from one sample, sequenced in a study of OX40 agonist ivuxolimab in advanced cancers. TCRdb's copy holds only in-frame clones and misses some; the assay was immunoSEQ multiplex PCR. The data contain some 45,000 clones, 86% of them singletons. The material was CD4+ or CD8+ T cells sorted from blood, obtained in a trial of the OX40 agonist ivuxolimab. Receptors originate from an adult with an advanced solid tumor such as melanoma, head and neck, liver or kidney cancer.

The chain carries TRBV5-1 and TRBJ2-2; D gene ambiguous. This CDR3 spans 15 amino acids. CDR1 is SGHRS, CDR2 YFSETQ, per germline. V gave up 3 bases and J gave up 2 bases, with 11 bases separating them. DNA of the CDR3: TGCGCCAGCAGCTCCTTTGATGCAAACACCGGGGAGCTGTTTTTT. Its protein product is CASSSFDANTGELFF.

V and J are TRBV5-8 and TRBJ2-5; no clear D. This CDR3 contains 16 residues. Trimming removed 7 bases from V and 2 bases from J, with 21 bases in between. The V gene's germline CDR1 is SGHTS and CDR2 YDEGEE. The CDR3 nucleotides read TGTGCCAGCTCCTCCCGTATGCAGGCAATTCAAGAGACCCAGTACTTC. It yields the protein CASSSRMQAIQETQYF.

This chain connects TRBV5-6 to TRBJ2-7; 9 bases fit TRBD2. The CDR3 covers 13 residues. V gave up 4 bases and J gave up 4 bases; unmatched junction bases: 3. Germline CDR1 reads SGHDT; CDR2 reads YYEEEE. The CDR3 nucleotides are TGTGCCAGCAGCGCGGGACTAGCTTACGAGCAGTACGTC. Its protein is CASSAGLAYEQYV.

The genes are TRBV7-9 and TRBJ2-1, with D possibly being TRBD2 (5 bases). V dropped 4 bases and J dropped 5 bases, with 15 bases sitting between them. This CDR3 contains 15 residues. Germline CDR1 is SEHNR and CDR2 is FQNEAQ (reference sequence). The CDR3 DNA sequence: TGTGCCAGCAGCTACGAACTAGACTATAACAATGAGCAGTTCTTC. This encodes CASSYELDYNNEQFF.

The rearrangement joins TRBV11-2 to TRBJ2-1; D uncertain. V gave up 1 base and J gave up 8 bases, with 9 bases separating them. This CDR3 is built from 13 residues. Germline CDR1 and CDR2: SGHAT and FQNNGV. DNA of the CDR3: TGTGCCAGCAGCTTAGTTGGGTTCTATGAGCAGTTCTTC. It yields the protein CASSLVGFYEQFF.

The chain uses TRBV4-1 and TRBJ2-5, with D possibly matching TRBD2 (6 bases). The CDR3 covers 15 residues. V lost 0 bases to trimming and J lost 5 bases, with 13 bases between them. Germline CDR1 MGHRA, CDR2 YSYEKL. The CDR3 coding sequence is TGCGCCAGCAGCCAAGATTTGGAGGGCGGGGAGACCCAGTACTTC. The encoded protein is CASSQDLEGGETQYF.

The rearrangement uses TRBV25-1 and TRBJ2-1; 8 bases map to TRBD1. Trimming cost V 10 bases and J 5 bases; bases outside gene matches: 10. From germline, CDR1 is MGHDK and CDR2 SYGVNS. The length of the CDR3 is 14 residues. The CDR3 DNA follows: TGTGCCACCCTGACAGGGGCTTTGAACAATGAGCAGTTCTTC. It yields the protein CATLTGALNNEQFF.

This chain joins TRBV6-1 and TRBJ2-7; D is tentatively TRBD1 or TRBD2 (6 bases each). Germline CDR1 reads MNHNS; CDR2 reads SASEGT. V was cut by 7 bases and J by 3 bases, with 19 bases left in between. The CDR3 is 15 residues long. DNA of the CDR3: TGTGCCAGCATCAATTTAGGAGGGGGACGCTACGAGCAGTACGTC. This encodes CASINLGGGRYEQYV.

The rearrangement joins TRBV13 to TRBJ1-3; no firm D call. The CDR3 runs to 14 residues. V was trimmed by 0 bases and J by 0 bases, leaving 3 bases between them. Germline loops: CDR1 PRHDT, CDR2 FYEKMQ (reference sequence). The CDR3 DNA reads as TGTGCCAGCAGCTTAGGTTCCTCTGGAAACACCATATATTTT. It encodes CASSLGSSGNTIYF.

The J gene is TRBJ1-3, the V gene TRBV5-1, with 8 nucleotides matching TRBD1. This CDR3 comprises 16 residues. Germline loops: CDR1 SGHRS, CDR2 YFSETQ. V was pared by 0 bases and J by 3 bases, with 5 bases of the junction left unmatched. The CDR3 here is CASSLGQGNFGNTIYF. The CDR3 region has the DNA TGCGCCAGCAGCTTGGGACAGGGGAATTTTGGAAACACCATATATTTT.

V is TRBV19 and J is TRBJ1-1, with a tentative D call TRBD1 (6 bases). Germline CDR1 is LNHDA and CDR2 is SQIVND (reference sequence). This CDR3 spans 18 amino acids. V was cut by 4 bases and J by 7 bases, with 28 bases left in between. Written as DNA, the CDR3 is TGTGCCAGTAGTACCGATACCGCAGGGGAGTACAAATACTATGAAGCTTTCTTT. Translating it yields CASSTDTAGEYKYYEAFF.

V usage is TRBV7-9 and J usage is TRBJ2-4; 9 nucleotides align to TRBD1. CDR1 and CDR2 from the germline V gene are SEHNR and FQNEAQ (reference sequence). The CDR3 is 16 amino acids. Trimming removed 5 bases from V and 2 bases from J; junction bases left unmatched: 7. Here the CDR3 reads CASSVYRGQTKNIQYF. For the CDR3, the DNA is TGTGCCAGCAGCGTGTACAGGGGGCAAACCAAAAACATTCAGTACTTC.

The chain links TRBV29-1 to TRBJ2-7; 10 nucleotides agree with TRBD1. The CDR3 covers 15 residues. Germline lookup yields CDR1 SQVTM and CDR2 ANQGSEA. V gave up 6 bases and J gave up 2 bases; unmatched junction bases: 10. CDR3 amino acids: CSVELRDRGTYEQYF. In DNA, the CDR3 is TGCAGCGTGGAACTCCGGGACAGGGGAACCTACGAGCAGTACTTC.

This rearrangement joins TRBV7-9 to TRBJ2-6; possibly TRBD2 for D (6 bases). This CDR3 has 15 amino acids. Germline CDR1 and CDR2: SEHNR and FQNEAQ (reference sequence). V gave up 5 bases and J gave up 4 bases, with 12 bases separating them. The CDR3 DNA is TGTGCCAGCAGCGAGGAGGGTGGAGGGGCCAACGTCCTGACTTTC. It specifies CASSEEGGGANVLTF.

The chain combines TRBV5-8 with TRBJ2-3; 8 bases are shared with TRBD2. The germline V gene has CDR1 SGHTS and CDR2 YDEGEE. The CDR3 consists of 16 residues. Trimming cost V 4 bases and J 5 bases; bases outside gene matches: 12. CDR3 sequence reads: CASSRPAGGLVDTQYF. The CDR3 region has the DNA TGTGCCAGCAGCCGTCCGGCGGGGGGCTTGGTAGATACGCAGTATTTT.

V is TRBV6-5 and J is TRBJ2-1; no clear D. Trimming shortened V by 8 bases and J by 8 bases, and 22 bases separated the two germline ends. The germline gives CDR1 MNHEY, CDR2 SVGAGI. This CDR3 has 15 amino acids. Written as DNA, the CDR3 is TGTGCCAGCGGTAAACCGGGTCAAGGATATTATGAGCAGTTCTTC. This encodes CASGKPGQGYYEQFF.

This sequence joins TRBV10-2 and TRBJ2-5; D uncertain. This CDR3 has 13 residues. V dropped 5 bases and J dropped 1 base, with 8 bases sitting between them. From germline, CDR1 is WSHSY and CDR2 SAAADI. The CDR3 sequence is CASSPELQETQYF. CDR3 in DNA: TGCGCCAGCAGTCCGGAACTCCAAGAGACCCAGTACTTC.

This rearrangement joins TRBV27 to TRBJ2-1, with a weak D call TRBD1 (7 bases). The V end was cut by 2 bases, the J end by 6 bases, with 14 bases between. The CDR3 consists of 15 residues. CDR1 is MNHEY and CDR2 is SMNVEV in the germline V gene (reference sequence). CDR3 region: CASSLGGGGGNEQFF. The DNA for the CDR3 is TGTGCCAGCAGTTTAGGAGGGGGCGGAGGCAATGAGCAGTTCTTC.

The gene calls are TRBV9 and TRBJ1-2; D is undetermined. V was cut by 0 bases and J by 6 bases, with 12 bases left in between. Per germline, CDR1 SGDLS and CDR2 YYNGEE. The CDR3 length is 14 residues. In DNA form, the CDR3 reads TGTGCCAGCAGCGTAGTCGGGTCAGGACATGGCTACACCTTC. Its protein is CASSVVGSGHGYTF. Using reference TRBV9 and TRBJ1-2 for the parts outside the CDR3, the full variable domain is DSGVTQTPKHLITATGQRVTLRCSPRSGDLSVYWYQQSLDQGLQFLIQYYNGEERAKGNILERFSAQQFPDLHSELNLSSLELGDSALYFCASSVVGSGHGYTFGSGTRLTVV.

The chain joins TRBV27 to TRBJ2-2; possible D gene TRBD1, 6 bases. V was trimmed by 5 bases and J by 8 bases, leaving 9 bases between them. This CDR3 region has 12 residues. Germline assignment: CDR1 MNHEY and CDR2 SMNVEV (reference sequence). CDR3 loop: CASSIQGGELFF. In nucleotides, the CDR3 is TGTGCCAGCAGTATACAGGGAGGGGAGCTGTTTTTT.

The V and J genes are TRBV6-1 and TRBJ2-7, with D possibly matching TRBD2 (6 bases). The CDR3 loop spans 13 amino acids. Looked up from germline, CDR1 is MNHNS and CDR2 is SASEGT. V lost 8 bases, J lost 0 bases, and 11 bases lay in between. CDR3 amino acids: CASGGSSSYEQYV. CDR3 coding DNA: TGTGCCAGCGGGGGGTCCAGCTCCTACGAGCAGTACGTC.

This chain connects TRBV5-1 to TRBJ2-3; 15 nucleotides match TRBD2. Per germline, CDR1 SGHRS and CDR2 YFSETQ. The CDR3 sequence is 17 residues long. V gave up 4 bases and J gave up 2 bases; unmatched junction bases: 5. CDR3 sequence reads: CASSEGLAGGSTDTQYF. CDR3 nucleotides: TGCGCCAGCAGCGAGGGACTAGCGGGAGGATCCACAGATACGCAGTATTTT.

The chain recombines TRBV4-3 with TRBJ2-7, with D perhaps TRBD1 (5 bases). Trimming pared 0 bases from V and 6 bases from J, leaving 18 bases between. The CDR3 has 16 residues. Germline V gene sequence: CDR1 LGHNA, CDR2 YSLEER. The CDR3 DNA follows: TGCGCCAGCAGCCAAGATCTGAACAGGCCTCCTACCGAGCAGTACTTC. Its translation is CASSQDLNRPPTEQYF.

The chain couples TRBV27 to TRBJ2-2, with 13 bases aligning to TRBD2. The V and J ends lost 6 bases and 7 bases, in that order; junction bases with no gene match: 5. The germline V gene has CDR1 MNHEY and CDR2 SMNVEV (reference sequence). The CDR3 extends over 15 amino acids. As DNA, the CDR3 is TGTGCCAGCAGACCTACTAGCGGGAGGGTCGGGGAGCTGTTTTTT. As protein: CASRPTSGRVGELFF.

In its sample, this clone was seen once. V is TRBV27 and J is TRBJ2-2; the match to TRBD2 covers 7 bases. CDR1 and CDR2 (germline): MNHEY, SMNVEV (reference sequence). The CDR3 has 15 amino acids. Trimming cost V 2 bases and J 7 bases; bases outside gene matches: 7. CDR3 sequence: CASSLGGGDVGELFF. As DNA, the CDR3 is TGTGCCAGCAGTTTAGGTGGGGGGGACGTCGGGGAGCTGTTTTTT.